What follows are 10 T cell receptor beta chains derived from one specimen sequenced in a study of Ad26.COV2.S vaccination and SARS-CoV-2 variants (TCRdb year 2021). Library construction relied on the immunoSEQ multiplex PCR assay. The source is immuneACCESS, and TCRdb retained only in-frame sequences with V and J called. Part of the clones is not carried over; for the studies checked, unresolved V genes explain less than half of this, and the remainder is unexplained. The sample table holds more than 150,000 clones, of which approximately 90% were seen once. The top ten clones comprise about 5.5% of the sample. This specimen's time point label, interpreted: individuals recovered from natural SARS-CoV-2 infection. Sequenced material: peripheral blood, taken after recovery from COVID-19. Source of these receptors: a human donor who had recovered from COVID-19.

In its sample, this clone was seen many times. The rearrangement joins TRBV3-1 (or the pseudogene TRBV3-2) to TRBJ1-1; possible D gene TRBD1, 6 bases. Looked up from germline, CDR1 is LGHDT and CDR2 is YNNKEL (reference sequence). Between the trimmed V and J ends, which lost 3 bases and 10 bases, there was a span of 12 bases. The CDR3 length is 12 residues. CDR3 nucleotide sequence: TGTGCCAGCAGCCAGCGACAGGCCAGAGCTTTCTTT. Its protein is CASSQRQARAFF.

This clone appeared many times. The chain uses TRBV9 and TRBJ2-3; 7 nucleotides align to TRBD2. J gave up 6 bases and V 4 bases, and 8 bases lay outside the gene matches. Germline values: CDR1 SGDLS, CDR2 YYNGEE. This CDR3 has 14 residues. CDR3 residues: CASSLNWGGDTQYF. The CDR3 DNA follows: TGTGCCAGCAGCCTCAACTGGGGGGGGGATACGCAGTATTTT.

The rearrangement links TRBV14 to TRBJ2-7; D gene unclear. In germline, CDR1 is SGHDN, CDR2 FVKESK. Trimming stripped 5 bases from V and 4 bases from J, with 18 bases between. The CDR3 runs to 15 residues. This CDR3 reads CASSALGRVGYEQYF. The CDR3 DNA sequence: TGTGCCAGCAGCGCCCTAGGAAGGGTAGGTTACGAGCAGTACTTC.

The V gene is TRBV24-1, the J gene TRBJ2-3, with 10 nucleotides matching TRBD2. The length of the CDR3 is 16 residues. Losses at the gene ends were 4 bases for V and 4 bases for J; bases not matched to a gene: 7. Germline loops: CDR1 KGHDR, CDR2 SFDVKD. For the CDR3, the DNA is TGTGCCACCAGTGACCCCTCAGCGGGAGGGGCAGATACGCAGTATTTT. Residues: CATSDPSAGGADTQYF.

The J gene is TRBJ2-7, the V gene TRBV2; weak D call: TRBD2 (5 bases). Germline CDR1 reads SNHLY; CDR2 reads FYNNEI. The CDR3 extends over 12 amino acids. Trimming took off 7 bases at V and 5 bases at J, with 12 bases between the two ends. In DNA, the CDR3 is TGTGCCAGCAACAGAGAGGGCCACGAGCAGTACTTC. Its translation is CASNREGHEQYF.

The table lists this clone with a count of one. This chain connects TRBV3-1 (or the pseudogene TRBV3-2) to TRBJ2-2, with D possibly matching TRBD2 (5 bases). This CDR3 spans 16 amino acids. Germline V gene data show CDR1 as LGHDT and CDR2 as YNNKEL (reference sequence). V was clipped by 6 bases and J by 0 bases, with 14 bases between them. CDR3 sequence: CASRVSGATNTGELFF. The CDR3, as DNA: TGTGCCAGCAGAGTGAGCGGAGCCACGAACACCGGGGAGCTGTTTTTT.

The chain couples TRBV2 to TRBJ1-5; D uncertain. There are 13 residues in the CDR3. Germline V gene sequence: CDR1 SNHLY, CDR2 FYNNEI. V shed 4 bases and J shed 9 bases, with 13 bases lying between them. This chain's CDR3 is CASSVGNGRPQHF. CDR3 DNA sequence: TGTGCCAGCAGTGTCGGGAACGGGAGGCCCCAGCATTTT.

This clone was seen a few times. The chain joins TRBV5-1 to TRBJ2-5; TRBD1 matches 7 bases. J gave up 1 base and V 4 bases, and 4 bases lay outside the gene matches. This CDR3 is 14 amino acids long. CDR1 and CDR2 (germline): SGHRS, YFSETQ. In nucleotides, the CDR3 is TGCGCCAGCAGCCGGGACAGCGCCCAAGAGACCCAGTACTTC. This translates into CASSRDSAQETQYF. Full variable domain (outside the CDR3, taken from reference TRBV5-1 and TRBJ2-5): KAGVTQTPRYLIKTRGQQVTLSCSPISGHRSVSWYQQTPGQGLQFLFEYFSETQRNKGNFPGRFSGRQFSNSRSEMNVSTLELGDSALYLCASSRDSAQETQYFGPGTRLLVL.

The CDR3, as DNA: TGTGCCAGCCAGTACTTGGACACATTCACAGATACGCAGTATTTT. The encoded protein is CASQYLDTFTDTQYF. The chain has TRBV2 and TRBJ2-3; D may be TRBD1 (5 bases). This CDR3 comprises 15 residues. CDR1 and CDR2 from the germline V gene are SNHLY and FYNNEI. The germline V and J ends were trimmed by 8 bases and 2 bases, with 17 bases remaining between them.

This rearrangement joins TRBV7-8 to TRBJ2-7, with 9 bases matching TRBD2. Germline V gene sequence: CDR1 SGHVS, CDR2 FQNEAQ. J was trimmed by 3 bases and V by 5 bases; bases with no gene match: 14. The CDR3 is made up of 17 amino acids. The CDR3 spells CASSPPLRAGGFYEQYF. CDR3 bases: TGTGCCAGCAGCCCACCCTTAAGAGCGGGGGGATTCTACGAGCAGTACTTC.